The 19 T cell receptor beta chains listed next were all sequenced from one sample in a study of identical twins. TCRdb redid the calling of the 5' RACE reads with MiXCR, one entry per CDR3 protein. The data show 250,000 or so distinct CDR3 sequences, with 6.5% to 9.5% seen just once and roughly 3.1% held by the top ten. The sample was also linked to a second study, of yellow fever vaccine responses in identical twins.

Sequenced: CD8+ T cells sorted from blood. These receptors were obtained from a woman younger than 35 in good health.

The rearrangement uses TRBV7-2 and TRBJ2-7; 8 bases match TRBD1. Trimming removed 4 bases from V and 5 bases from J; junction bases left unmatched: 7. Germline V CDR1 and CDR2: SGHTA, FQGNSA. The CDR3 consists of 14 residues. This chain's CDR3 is CASSSGTGFDEQYF. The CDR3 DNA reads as TGTGCCAGCAGCTCCGGGACAGGCTTCGACGAGCAGTACTTC.

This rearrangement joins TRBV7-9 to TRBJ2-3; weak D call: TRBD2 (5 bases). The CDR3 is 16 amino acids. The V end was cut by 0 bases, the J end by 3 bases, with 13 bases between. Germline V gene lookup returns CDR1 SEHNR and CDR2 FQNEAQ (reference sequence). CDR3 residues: CASSLAPGSVTDTQYF. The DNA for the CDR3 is TGTGCCAGCAGCTTAGCCCCGGGTAGCGTGACAGATACGCAGTATTTT.

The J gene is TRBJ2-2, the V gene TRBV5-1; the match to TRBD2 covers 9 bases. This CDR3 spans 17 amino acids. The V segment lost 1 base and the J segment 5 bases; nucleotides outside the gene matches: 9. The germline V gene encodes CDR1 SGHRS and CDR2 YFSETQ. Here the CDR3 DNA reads TGCGCCAGCAGCTTGAGTCTGGCGGGAGGGCCGACCGGGGAGCTGTTTTTT. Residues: CASSLSLAGGPTGELFF.

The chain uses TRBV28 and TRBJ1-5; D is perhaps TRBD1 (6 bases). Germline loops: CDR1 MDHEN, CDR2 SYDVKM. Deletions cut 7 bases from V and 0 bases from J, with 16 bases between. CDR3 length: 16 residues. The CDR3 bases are TGTGCCAGCAACCCTTCGCAGGGGAGTAGCAATCAGCCCCAGCATTTT. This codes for CASNPSQGSSNQPQHF.

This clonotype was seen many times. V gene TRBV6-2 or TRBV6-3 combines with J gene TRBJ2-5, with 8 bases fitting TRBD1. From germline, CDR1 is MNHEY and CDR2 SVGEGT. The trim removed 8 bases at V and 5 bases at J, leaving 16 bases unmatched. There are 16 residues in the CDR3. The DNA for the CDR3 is TGTGCCAGCTCTGACTTGACAGGGGCGGATCAGGAGACCCAGTACTTC. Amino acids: CASSDLTGADQETQYF.

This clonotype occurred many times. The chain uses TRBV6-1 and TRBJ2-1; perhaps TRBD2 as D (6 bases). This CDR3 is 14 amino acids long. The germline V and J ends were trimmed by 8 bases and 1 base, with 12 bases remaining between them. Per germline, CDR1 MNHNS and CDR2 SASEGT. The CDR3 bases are TGTGCCAGCGCCATCGGGAGTTCCTACAATGAGCAGTTCTTC. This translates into CASAIGSSYNEQFF.

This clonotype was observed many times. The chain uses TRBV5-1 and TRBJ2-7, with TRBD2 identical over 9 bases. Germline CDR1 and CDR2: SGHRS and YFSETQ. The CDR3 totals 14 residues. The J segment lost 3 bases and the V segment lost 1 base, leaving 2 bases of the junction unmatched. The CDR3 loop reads CASSLYSGSYEQYF. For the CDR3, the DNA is TGCGCCAGCAGCTTGTATAGCGGGAGCTACGAGCAGTACTTC.

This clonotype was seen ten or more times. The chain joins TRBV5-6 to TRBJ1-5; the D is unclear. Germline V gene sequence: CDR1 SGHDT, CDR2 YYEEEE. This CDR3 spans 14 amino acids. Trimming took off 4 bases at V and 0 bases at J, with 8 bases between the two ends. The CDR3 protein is CASSRTPSNQPQHF. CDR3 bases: TGTGCCAGCAGCCGAACACCTAGCAATCAGCCCCAGCATTTT.

The CDR3 DNA reads TGTGCCAGCAGCTTGAACGGGGGCTACGAGCAGTACTTC. As protein: CASSLNGGYEQYF. The chain employs TRBV5-6 and TRBJ2-7; D might be TRBD2 (6 bases). CDR1 SGHDT and CDR2 YYEEEE come from the germline V gene. The V end lost 1 base, the J end lost 3 bases, and 8 bases lay between the germline ends. The CDR3 sequence is 13 residues long.

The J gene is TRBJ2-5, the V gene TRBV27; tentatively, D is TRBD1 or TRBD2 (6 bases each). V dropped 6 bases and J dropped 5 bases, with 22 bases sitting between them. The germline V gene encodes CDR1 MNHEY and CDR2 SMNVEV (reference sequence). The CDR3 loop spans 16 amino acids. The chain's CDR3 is CASRASQGLAGETQYF. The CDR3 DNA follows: TGTGCCAGCAGGGCCTCACAGGGACTCGCCGGGGAGACCCAGTACTTC.

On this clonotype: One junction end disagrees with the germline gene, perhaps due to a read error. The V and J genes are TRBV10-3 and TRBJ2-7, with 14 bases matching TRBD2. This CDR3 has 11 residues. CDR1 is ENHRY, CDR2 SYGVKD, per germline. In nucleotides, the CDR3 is TGTGCCACCGGACTAGCGGGAGGAAGGAACTTC. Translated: CATGLAGGRNF.

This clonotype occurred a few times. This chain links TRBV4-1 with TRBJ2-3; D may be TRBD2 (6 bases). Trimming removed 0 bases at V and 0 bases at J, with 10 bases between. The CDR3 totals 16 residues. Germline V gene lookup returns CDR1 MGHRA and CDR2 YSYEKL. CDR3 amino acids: CASSQENGTSTDTQYF. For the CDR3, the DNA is TGCGCCAGCAGCCAAGAAAACGGGACTAGCACAGATACGCAGTATTTT.

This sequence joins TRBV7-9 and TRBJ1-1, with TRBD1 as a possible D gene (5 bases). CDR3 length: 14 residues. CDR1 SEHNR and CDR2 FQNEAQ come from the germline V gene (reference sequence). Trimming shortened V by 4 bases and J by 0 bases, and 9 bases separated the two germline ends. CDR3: CASSSGGVNTEAFF. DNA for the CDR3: TGTGCCAGCAGCTCCGGGGGGGTGAACACTGAAGCTTTCTTT.

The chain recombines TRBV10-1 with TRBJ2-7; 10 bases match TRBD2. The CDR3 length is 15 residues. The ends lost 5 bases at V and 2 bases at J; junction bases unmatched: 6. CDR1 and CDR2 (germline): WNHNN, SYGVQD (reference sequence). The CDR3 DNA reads TGCGCCAGCAGTCTGACTAGCGGGCAAACCTACGAGCAGTACTTC. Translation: CASSLTSGQTYEQYF.

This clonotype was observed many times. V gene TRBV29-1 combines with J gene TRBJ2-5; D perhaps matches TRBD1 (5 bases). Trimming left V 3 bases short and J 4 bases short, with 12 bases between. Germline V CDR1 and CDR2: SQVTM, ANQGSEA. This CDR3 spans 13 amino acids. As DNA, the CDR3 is TGCAGCGTTGATCTAGGGGTCCGAGAGACCCAGTACTTC. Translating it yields CSVDLGVRETQYF.

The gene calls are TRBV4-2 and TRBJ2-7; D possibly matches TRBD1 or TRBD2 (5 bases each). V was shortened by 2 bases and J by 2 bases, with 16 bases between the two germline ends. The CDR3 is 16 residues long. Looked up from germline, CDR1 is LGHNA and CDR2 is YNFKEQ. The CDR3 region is CASSQPQSGTAYEQYF. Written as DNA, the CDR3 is TGTGCCAGCAGCCAACCCCAATCCGGGACGGCCTACGAGCAGTACTTC.

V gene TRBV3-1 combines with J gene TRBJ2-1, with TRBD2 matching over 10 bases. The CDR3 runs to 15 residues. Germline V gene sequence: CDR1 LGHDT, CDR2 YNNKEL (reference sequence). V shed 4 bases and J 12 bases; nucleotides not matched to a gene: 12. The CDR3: CASSRGASGRLGQFF. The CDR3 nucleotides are TGTGCCAGCAGCCGGGGGGCTAGCGGGAGATTAGGGCAGTTCTTC.

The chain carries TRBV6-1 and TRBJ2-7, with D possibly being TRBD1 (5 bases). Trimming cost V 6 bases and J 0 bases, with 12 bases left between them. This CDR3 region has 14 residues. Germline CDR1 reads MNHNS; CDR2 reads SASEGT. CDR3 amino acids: CASRPWTLSYEQYF. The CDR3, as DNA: TGTGCCAGCAGGCCTTGGACACTCTCCTACGAGCAGTACTTC.

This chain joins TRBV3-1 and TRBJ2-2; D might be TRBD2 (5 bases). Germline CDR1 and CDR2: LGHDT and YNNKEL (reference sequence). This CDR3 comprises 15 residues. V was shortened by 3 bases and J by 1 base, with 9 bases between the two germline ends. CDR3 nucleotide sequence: TGTGCCAGCAGCCATTTGAGGGAGAACACCGGGGAGCTGTTTTTT. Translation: CASSHLRENTGELFF.